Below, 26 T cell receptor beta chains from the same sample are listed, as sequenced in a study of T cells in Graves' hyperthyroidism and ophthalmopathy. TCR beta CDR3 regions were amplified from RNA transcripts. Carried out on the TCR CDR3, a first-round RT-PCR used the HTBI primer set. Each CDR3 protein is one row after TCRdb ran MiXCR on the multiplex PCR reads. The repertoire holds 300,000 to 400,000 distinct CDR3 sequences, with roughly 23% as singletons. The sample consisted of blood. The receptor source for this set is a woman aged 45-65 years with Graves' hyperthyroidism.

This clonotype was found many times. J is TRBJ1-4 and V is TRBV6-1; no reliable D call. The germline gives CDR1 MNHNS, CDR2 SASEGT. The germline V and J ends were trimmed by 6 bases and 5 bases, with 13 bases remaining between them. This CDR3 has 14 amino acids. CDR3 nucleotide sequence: TGTGCCAGCAGGCGGAGTGCACTCAATGAAAAACTGTTTTTT. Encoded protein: CASRRSALNEKLFF.

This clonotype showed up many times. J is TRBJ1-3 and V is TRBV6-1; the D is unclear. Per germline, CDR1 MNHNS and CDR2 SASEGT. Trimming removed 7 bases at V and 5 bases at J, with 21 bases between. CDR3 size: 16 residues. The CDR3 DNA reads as TGTGCCAGCAACATGATAACGGCAGGAGCACGAAACACCATATATTTT. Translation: CASNMITAGARNTIYF.

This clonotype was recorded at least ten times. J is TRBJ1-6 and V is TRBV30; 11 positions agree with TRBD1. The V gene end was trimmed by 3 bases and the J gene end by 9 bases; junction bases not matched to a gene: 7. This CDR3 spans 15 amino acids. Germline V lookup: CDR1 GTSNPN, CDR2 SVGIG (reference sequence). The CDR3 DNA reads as TGTGCCTGGAGCCTGGACAGGGGGCGGGGTTCACCCCTCCACTTT. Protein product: CAWSLDRGRGSPLHF.

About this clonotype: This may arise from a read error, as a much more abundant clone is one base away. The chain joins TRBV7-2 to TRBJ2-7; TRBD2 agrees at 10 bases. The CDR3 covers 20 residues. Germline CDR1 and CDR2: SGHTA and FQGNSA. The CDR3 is CASSLVRIQREGRMVPEQCF. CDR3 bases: TGTGCCAGCAGCTTAGTCCGTATACAGCGGGAGGGCCGGATGGTACCCGAGCAGTGCTTC.

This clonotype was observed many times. CDR3 nucleotides: TGCAGTGCTACCCCCACAGGGGAGTGGGCGCCCCAGCATTTT. Its protein product is CSATPTGEWAPQHF. The V gene is TRBV20-1, the J gene TRBJ1-5, with 7 bases aligning to TRBD1. Germline loops: CDR1 DFQATT, CDR2 SNEGSKA (reference sequence). V shed 4 bases and J 9 bases; nucleotides not matched to a gene: 12. The length of the CDR3 is 14 residues.

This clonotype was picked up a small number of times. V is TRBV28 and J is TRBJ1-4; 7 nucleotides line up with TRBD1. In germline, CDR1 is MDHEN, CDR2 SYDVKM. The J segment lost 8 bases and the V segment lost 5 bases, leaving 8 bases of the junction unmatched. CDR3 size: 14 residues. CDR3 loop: CASSPDRRREKLFF. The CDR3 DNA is TGTGCCAGCAGTCCGGACAGGCGAAGAGAAAAACTGTTTTTT.

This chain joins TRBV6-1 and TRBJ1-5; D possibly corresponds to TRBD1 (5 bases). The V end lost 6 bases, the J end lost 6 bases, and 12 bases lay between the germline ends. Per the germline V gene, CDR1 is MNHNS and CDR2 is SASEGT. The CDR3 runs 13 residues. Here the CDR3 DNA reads TGTGCCAGCAGGACTACTACAGGTCAGCCCCAGCATTTT. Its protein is CASRTTTGQPQHF.

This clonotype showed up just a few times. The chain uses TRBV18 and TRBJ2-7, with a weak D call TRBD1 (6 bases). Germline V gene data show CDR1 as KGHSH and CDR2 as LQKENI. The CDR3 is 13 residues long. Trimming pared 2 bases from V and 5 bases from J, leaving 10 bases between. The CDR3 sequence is CASSPGTHHEQYF. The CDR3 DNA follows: TGTGCCAGCTCACCAGGGACACACCACGAGCAGTACTTC.

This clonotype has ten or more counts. The CDR3 DNA follows: TGTGCCAGCAGCGTAGTGGAGGGCTACGAGCAGTACTTC. Its translation is CASSVVEGYEQYF. The chain joins TRBV9 to TRBJ2-7, with D possibly TRBD2 on 6 matching bases. With 0 bases removed from V and 3 bases from J, the gap between germline ends came to 7 bases. The CDR3 is 13 amino acids. Germline V gene data show CDR1 as SGDLS and CDR2 as YYNGEE. Supplemented by reference TRBV9 and TRBJ2-7, the full variable domain reads DSGVTQTPKHLITATGQRVTLRCSPRSGDLSVYWYQQSLDQGLQFLIQYYNGEERAKGNILERFSAQQFPDLHSELNLSSLELGDSALYFCASSVVEGYEQYFGPGTRLTVT.

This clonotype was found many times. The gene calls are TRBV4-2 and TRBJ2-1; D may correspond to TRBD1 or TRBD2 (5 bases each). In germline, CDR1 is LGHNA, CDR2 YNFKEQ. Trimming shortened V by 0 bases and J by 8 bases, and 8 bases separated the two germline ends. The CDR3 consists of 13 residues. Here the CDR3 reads CASSQDLGDEQFF. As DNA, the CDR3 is TGTGCCAGCAGCCAAGATCTGGGGGATGAGCAGTTCTTC.

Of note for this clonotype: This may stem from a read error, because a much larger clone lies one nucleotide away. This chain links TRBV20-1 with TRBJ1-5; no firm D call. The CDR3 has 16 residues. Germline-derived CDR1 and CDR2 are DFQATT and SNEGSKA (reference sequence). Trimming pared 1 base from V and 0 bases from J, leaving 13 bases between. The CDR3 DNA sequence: TGCAGTGCTAGAGGTTTGCAGCTAACTAGCAATCAGCCCCAGCATTTT. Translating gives CSARGLQLTSNQPQHF.

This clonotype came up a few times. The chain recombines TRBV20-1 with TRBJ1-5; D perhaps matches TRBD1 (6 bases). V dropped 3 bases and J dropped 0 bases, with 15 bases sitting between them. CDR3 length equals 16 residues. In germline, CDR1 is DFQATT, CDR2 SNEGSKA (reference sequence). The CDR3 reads CSASRGAPYSNQPQHF. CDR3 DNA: TGCAGTGCTAGTCGGGGGGCCCCTTATAGCAATCAGCCCCAGCATTTT.

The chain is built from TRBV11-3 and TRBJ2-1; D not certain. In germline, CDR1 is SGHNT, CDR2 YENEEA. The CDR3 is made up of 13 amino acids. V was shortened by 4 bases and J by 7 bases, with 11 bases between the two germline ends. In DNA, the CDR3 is TGTGCCAGCAGCTCTTCCCGAGAGAATGAGCAGTTCTTC. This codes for CASSSSRENEQFF.

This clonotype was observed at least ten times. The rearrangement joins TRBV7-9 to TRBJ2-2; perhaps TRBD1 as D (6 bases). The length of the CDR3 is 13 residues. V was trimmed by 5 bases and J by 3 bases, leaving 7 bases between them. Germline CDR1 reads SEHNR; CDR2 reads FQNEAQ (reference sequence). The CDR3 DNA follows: TGTGCCAGCAGCACAGGGTACACCGGGGAGCTGTTTTTT. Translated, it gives CASSTGYTGELFF.

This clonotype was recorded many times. The CDR3, as DNA: TGTGCCAGCAGCTTGGCGGGGACTAGCGGACAGGAGCAGTTCTTC. It encodes CASSLAGTSGQEQFF. The chain couples TRBV5-5 to TRBJ2-1, with 11 bases lining up with TRBD2. CDR1 SGHKS and CDR2 YYEKEE come from the germline V gene (reference sequence). Trimming removed 0 bases from V and 10 bases from J; junction bases left unmatched: 6. CDR3 length: 15 amino acids.

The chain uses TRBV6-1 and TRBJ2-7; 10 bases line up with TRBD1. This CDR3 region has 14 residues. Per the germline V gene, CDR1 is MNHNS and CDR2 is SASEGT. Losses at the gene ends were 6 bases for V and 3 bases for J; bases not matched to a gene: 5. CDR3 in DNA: TGTGCCAGCAGCAGACAGGGGGCGGGCTACGAGCAGTACTTC. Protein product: CASSRQGAGYEQYF.

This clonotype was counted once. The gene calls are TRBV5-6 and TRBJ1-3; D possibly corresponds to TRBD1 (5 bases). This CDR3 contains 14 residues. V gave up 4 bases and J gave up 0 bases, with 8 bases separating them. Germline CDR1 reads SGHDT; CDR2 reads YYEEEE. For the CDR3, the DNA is TGTGCCAGCAGCCCCGACAGCTCTGGAAACACCATATATTTT. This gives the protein CASSPDSSGNTIYF.

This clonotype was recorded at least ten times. The CDR3 here is CRVRGSYGYTF. The CDR3 nucleotides are TGCAGGGTCCGAGGGAGCTATGGCTACACCTTC. The chain combines TRBV20-1 with TRBJ1-2; no clear D. The CDR3 sequence is 11 residues long. CDR1 is DFQATT, CDR2 SNEGSKA, per germline (reference sequence).

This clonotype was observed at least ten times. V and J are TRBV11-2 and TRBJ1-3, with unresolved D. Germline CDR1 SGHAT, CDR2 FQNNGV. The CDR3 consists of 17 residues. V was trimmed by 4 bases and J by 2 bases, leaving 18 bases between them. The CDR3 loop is CASSSLTGYATGNTIYF. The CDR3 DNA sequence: TGTGCCAGCAGCTCTTTAACGGGGTACGCGACTGGAAACACCATATATTTT. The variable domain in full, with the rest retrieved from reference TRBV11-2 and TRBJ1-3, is EAGVAQSPRYKIIEKRQSVAFWCNPISGHATLYWYQQILGQGPKLLIQFQNNGVVDDSQLPKDRFSAERLKGVDSTLKIQPAKLEDSAVYLCASSSLTGYATGNTIYFGEGSWLTVV.

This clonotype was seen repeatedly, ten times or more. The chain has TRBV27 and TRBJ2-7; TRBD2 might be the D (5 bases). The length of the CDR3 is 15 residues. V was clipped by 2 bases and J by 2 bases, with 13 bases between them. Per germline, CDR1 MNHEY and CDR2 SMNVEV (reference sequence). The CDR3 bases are TGTGCCAGCAGTTTAGGGAGCACCAATCCCTACGAGCAGTACTTC. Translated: CASSLGSTNPYEQYF.

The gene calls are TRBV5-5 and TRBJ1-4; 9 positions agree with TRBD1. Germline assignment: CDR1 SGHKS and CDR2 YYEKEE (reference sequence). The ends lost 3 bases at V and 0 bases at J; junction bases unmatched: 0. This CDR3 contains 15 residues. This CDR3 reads CASSYRGPTNEKLFF. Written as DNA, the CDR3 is TGTGCCAGCAGCTACAGGGGGCCAACTAATGAAAAACTGTTTTTT.

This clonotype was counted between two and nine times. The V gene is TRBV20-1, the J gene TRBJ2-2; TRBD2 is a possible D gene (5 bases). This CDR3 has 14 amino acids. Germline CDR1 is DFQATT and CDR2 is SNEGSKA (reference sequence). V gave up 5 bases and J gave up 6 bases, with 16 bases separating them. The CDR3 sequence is CSAPSILDPGELFF. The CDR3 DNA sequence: TGCAGTGCTCCATCAATACTAGATCCCGGGGAGCTGTTTTTT.

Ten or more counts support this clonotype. The CDR3 DNA sequence: TGTGCCAGCAGTTCGGTCGAGACGCTGATCTACGAGCAGTACTTC. Its protein product is CASSSVETLIYEQYF. The V call is TRBV28, the J call TRBJ2-7; D gene unclear. Germline V gene lookup returns CDR1 MDHEN and CDR2 SYDVKM. V was cut by 4 bases and J by 3 bases, with 16 bases left in between. The CDR3 spans 15 residues.

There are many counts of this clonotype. The CDR3 DNA reads TGCAGTGCTAGTAGCCCAGGGGTTTCACCCCTCCACTTT. Its protein product is CSASSPGVSPLHF. This rearrangement joins TRBV20-1 to TRBJ1-6; maybe TRBD1 (6 bases). In germline, CDR1 is DFQATT, CDR2 SNEGSKA (reference sequence). Trimming shortened V by 3 bases and J by 9 bases, and 12 bases separated the two germline ends. There are 13 residues in the CDR3.

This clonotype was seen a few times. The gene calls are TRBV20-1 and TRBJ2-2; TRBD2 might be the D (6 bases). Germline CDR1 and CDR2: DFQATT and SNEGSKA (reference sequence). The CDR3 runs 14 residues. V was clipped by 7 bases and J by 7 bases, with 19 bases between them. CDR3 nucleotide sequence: TGCAGTGTTCCTAGCAGGAGGGCAAACGGGGAGCTGTTTTTT. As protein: CSVPSRRANGELFF.

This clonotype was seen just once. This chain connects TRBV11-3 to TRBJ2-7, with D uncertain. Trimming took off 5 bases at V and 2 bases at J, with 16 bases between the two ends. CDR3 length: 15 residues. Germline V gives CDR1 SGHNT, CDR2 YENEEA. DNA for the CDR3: TGTGCCAGCAGCAGCCTCCAGATAAGACCCTACGAGCAGTACTTC. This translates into CASSSLQIRPYEQYF.